This T cell receptor beta chain originates from a study of T cells after yellow fever vaccination. This clonotype has just a few counts. What it binds is unknown. A 5'RACE template-switching step, the method used to make TCR cDNA, added a universal primer site and UMIs. TCRdb reprocessed the 5' RACE reads via MiXCR and lists one record per CDR3 protein. Of hundreds of thousands of distinct CDR3 sequences in the sample, 21% were seen once. Regarding the study as a whole: When the response was secondary, it was weaker but reached its peak faster, day 5 versus 15. Researchers cautioned that FACS-sorted repertoires could harbor abundant clonotypes contaminating from the bulk population.

This CDR3 spans 14 amino acids. Germline values: CDR1 MNHEY, CDR2 SVGAGI. Trimming took off 3 bases at V and 4 bases at J, with 9 bases between the two ends. The sample consisted of PBMCs, taken 20 to 25 days after the first yellow fever vaccination. The chain combines TRBV6-5 with TRBJ1-4; D call uncertain. This receptor was taken from a man aged 18 to 35 who received the YFV17D yellow fever vaccine. CDR3 amino acids: CASSYGGINEKLFF. CDR3 nucleotides: TGTGCCAGCAGTTATGGCGGAATTAATGAAAAACTGTTTTTT.